The rows below give T cell receptor beta chains drawn from one sample of a study of T cell responses to AZD1222 COVID-19 vaccine. The method was immunoSEQ multiplex PCR; TCRdb's version includes in-frame clones alone and lacks a portion of them. There are about 200,000 clones in the sample; approximately 93% occur only once, and approximately 1% lies in the top ten. The sample in question was peripheral blood, obtained 28 days after the second AZD1222 dose. The receptors originated from an adult who received the AZD1222 COVID-19 vaccine. The CDR3 runs from the conserved cysteine through the conserved F or W. The D gene is left open where the match is weak. Clone size is stated in some rows and not others, as once, few, many or a class when expanded.

>TRBD1|.|TRBJ2-4|TRBV3-1/TRBV3-2
CASSQDRPGGAKNIQYF
TGTGCCAGCAGCCAAGACCGGCCAGGGGGAGCCAAAAACATTCAGTACTTC
>.|.|TRBJ2-3|TRBV13
CASSPRVGRDTQYF
TGTGCCAGCAGCCCTCGGGTTGGGCGGGATACGCAGTATTTT
>.|.|TRBJ1-1|TRBV6-1
CASSDGQGRNTEAFF
TGTGCCAGCAGTGACGGGCAGGGTCGGAACACTGAAGCTTTCTTT
>.|.|TRBJ2-1|TRBV28
CASSSGSGDEQFF
TGTGCCAGCAGTTCCGGGTCAGGCGATGAGCAGTTCTTC
>TRBD2|once|TRBJ2-5|TRBV3-1/TRBV3-2
CASSQDQAGGLRWETQYF
TGTGCCAGCAGCCAAGATCAAGCGGGGGGCCTACGCTGGGAGACCCAGTACTTC
>.|.|TRBJ1-1|TRBV7-6
CASSSEGVGEAFF
TGTGCCAGCAGCTCCGAGGGAGTGGGGGAGGCTTTCTTT
>.|.|TRBJ1-3|TRBV3-1/TRBV3-2
CASSSGFRGNTIYF
TGTGCCAGCAGTTCAGGTTTTCGTGGAAACACCATATATTTT
>.|.|TRBJ1-1|TRBV5-6
CASSSGFEAFF
TGTGCCAGCAGCTCGGGGTTCGAAGCTTTCTTT
>TRBD1|.|TRBJ1-1|TRBV12-3/TRBV12-4
CASSFRTGGAFF
TGTGCCAGCAGTTTCAGGACAGGGGGAGCTTTCTTT
>TRBD2|.|TRBJ2-3|TRBV5-1
CASSGGGADTQYF
TGCGCCAGCAGCGGCGGGGGGGCAGATACGCAGTATTTT
>TRBD2|.|TRBJ2-1|TRBV12-5
CASGLGLAGSDEQFF
TGTGCTAGTGGGCTGGGTCTAGCGGGTTCGGATGAGCAGTTCTTC
>TRBD1|.|TRBJ1-2|TRBV9
CASSGFSGTDYGYTF
TGTGCCAGCAGCGGATTTTCCGGGACAGACTATGGCTACACCTTC
>.|.|TRBJ1-2|TRBV6-5
CASSRRAGAPGYTF
TGTGCCAGCAGCCGACGGGCGGGAGCTCCGGGCTACACCTTC
>TRBD1|.|TRBJ1-2|TRBV28
CASSRDRGLRYGYTF
TGTGCCAGCAGTAGAGACAGGGGTCTTCGCTATGGCTACACCTTC
>.|.|TRBJ2-1|TRBV18
CASSPVPFVADSYNEQFF
TGTGCCAGCTCACCCGTACCATTTGTAGCGGACTCCTACAATGAGCAGTTCTTC
>.|.|TRBJ1-5|TRBV19
CASSVAGRATSNQPQHF
TGTGCCAGTAGTGTGGCGGGAAGGGCGACTAGCAATCAGCCCCAGCATTTT
>.|.|TRBJ1-1|TRBV2
CASSEAWGSTEAFF
TGTGCCAGCAGTGAAGCGTGGGGTAGTACTGAAGCTTTCTTT
>.|few|TRBJ2-5|TRBV6-2/TRBV6-3
CASSTGGQTQYF
TGTGCCAGCAGTACCGGAGGGCAGACCCAGTACTTC
>.|.|TRBJ2-7|TRBV7-8
CASSTTQVSNYEQYF
TGTGCCAGCAGCACAACCCAGGTTTCGAATTACGAGCAGTACTTC
>.|.|TRBJ1-5|TRBV15
CATSRWDTPNNQPQHF
TGTGCCACCAGCAGGTGGGACACCCCTAACAATCAGCCCCAGCATTTT
>TRBD1|.|TRBJ1-6|TRBV5-1
CASSGQENSPLHF
TGCGCCAGCAGCGGACAGGAGAATTCACCCCTCCACTTT
>.|.|TRBJ2-7|TRBV25-1
CASSEYRQGGGEQYF
TGTGCCAGCAGTGAATATAGACAGGGCGGGGGTGAGCAGTACTTC
>TRBD1|.|TRBJ1-2|TRBV19
CASSIRTGRLNYGYTF
TGTGCCAGTAGTATTCGGACAGGTCGGCTTAACTATGGCTACACCTTC
>.|.|TRBJ1-1|TRBV6-5
CASSYSRENTEAFF
TGTGCCAGCAGTTACTCCCGAGAGAACACTGAAGCTTTCTTT
>.|.|TRBJ1-1|TRBV29-1
CSEVQVMGTEAFF
TGCAGCGAGGTACAGGTCATGGGCACTGAAGCTTTCTTT
>.|.|TRBJ2-5|TRBV6-4
CATASQGVETQYF
TGTGCCACCGCGAGCCAGGGTGTGGAGACCCAGTACTTC
>.|.|TRBJ1-2|TRBV10-3
CATTQEVAYGYTF
TGTGCCACAACCCAGGAGGTAGCCTATGGCTACACCTTC